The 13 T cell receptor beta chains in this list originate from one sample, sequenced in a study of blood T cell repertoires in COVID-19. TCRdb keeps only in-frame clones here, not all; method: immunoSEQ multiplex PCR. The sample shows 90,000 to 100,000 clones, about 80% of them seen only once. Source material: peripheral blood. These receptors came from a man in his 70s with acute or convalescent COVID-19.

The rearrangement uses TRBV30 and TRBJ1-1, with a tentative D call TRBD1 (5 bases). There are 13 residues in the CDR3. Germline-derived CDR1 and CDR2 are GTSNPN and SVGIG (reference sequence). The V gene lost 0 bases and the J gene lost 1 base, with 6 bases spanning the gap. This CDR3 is CAWSVGGNTEAFF. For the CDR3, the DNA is TGTGCCTGGAGTGTGGGGGGGAACACTGAAGCTTTCTTT.

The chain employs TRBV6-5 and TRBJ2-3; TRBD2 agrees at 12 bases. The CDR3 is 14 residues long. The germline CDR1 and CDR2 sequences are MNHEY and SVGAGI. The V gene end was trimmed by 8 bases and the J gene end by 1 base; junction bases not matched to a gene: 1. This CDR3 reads CASGTSGRTDTQYF. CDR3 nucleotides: TGTGCCAGCGGGACTAGCGGGCGCACAGATACGCAGTATTTT.

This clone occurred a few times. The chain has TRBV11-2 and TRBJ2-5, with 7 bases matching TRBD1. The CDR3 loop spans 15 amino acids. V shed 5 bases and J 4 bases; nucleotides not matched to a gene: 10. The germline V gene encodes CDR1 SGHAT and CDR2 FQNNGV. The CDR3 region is CASSPQGVDVETQYF. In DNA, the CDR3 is TGTGCCAGCAGCCCCCAGGGGGTCGATGTAGAGACCCAGTACTTC.

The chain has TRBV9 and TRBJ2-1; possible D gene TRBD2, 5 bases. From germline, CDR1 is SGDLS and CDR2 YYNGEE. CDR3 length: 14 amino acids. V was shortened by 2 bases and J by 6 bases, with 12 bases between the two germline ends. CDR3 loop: CASSVGPGSNEQFF. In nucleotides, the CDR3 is TGTGCCAGCAGCGTGGGCCCGGGGTCCAATGAGCAGTTCTTC.

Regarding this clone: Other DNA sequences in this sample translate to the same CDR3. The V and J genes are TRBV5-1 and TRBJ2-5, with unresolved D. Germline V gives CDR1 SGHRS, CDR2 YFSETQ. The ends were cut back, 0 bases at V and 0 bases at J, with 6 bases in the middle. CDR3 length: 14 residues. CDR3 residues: CASSLVPDQETQYF. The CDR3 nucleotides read TGCGCCAGCAGCTTGGTTCCGGACCAAGAGACCCAGTACTTC.

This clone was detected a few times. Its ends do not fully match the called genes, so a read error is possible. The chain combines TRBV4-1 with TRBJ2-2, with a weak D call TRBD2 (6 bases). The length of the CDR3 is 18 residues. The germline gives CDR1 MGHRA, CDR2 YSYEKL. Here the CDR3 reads CASTRRGRGQPKTGELFF. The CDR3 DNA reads TGCGCCAGCACCAGGAGGGGACGCGGACAACCGAAAACCGGGGAGCTGTTTTTT.

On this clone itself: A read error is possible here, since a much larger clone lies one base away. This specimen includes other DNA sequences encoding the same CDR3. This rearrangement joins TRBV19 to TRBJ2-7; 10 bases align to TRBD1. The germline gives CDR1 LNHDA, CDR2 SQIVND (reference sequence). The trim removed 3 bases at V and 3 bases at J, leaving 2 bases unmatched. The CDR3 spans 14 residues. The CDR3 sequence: CASSIGTGDYEQYF. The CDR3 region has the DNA TGTGCCAGTAGTATTGGGACAGGGGACTACGAGCAGTACTTC.

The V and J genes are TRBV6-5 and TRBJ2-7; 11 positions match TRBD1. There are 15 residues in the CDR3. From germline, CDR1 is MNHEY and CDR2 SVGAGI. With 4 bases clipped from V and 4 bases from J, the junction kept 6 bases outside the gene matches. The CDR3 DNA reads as TGTGCCAGCAGTTCGCCAGGACAGGGGGCTTACGAGCAGTACTTC. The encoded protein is CASSSPGQGAYEQYF.

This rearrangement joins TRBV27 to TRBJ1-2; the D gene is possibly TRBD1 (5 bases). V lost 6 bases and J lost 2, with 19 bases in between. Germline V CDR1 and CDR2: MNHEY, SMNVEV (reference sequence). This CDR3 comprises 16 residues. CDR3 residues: CASRPLGAPANYGYTF. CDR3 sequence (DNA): TGTGCCAGCAGGCCTTTAGGGGCACCAGCCAACTATGGCTACACCTTC.

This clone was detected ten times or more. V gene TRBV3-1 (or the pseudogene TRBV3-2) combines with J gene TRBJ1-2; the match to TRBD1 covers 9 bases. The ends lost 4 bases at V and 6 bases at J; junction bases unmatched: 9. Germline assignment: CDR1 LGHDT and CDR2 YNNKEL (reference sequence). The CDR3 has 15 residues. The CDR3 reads CASSLPGQGRDGYTF. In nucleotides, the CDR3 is TGTGCCAGCAGCCTACCGGGACAGGGAAGAGATGGCTACACCTTC.

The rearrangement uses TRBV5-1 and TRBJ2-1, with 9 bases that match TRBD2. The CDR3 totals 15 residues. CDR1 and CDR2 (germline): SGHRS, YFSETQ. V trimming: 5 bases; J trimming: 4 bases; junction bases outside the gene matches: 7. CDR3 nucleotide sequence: TGCGCCAGCAGTTCCGGGACTAGCCTTTACAATGAGCAGTTCTTC. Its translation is CASSSGTSLYNEQFF.

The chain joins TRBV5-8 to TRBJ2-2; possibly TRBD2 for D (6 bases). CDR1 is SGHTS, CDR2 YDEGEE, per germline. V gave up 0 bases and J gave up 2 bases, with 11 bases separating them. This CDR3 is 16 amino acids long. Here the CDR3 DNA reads TGTGCCAGCAGCTTGGGGGTAGCGGCTAACACCGGGGAGCTGTTTTTT. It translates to CASSLGVAANTGELFF.

CDR3 sequence (DNA): TGTGCCAGCAGTTACTCGGGGGGGGCGTACGAAAAACTGTTTTTT. This sequence encodes CASSYSGGAYEKLFF. V usage is TRBV6-5 and J usage is TRBJ1-4, with a possible D match to TRBD1 (6 bases). V lost 0 bases, J lost 8 bases, and 13 bases lay in between. Germline assignment: CDR1 MNHEY and CDR2 SVGAGI. The CDR3 is 15 amino acids.